These T cell receptor beta chains were read from a single sample in a study of immune evolution from preneoplasia to lung adenocarcinoma. Clones were sequenced by immunoSEQ multiplex PCR, and TCRdb holds only the in-frame ones, with some missing. The sample includes 15,000 or so clones, approximately 80% of them seen just once. What was sequenced was FFPE minimally invasive lung adenocarcinoma tissue. Source of these receptors: a person aged 55-79 years with lung adenocarcinoma. Each CDR3 is given with its conserved first and last residue. A D gene is named only where the DNA matches it firmly. The listing skips clone size in some rows; elsewhere it reads once, few, many or a size class.

CDR3 length,clone size,V gene,D gene,J gene,CDR3 DNA,CDR3 protein
17,-,TRBV7-6,-,TRBJ2-3,TGTGCCAGCAGCTTAGGTGGGGGGGCCGGGAGCACAGATACGCAGTATTTT,CASSLGGGAGSTDTQYF
16,-,TRBV27,-,TRBJ1-4,TGTGCCAGCAGCCGGGGCGCGTTCCCAACTAATGAAAAACTGTTTTTT,CASSRGAFPTNEKLFF
15,-,TRBV7-9,TRBD1,TRBJ1-4,TGTGCCAGCAGCCCGGGAAGACAGGGTCGTGAAAAACTGTTTTTT,CASSPGRQGREKLFF
14,-,TRBV30,TRBD2,TRBJ2-7,TGTGCCTGGAGACCCGGGAGGAGCTCCTACGAGCAGTACTTC,CAWRPGRSSYEQYF
14,medium-sized,TRBV7-9,-,TRBJ2-7,TGTGCCAGCGGCGCAGGACTATACTCCTACGAGCAGTACTTC,CASGAGLYSYEQYF
14,-,TRBV11-1,TRBD1,TRBJ2-7,TGTGCCAGCAGCTTAGTGGACAGGACTTACGAGCAGTACTTC,CASSLVDRTYEQYF
15,-,TRBV28,-,TRBJ1-2,TGTGCCAGCAGGGACGGACAATCTACTAACTATGGCTACACCTTC,CASRDGQSTNYGYTF
14,-,TRBV6-6,-,TRBJ2-5,TGTGCCAGCAGTTACGATCCGGGTCGCGAGACCCAGTACTTC,CASSYDPGRETQYF
15,-,TRBV21-1,-,TRBJ1-5,TGTGCCAGCAGCCCAGGGGGCCGGAACAATCAGCCCCAGCATTTT,CASSPGGRNNQPQHF
15,-,TRBV14,-,TRBJ2-7,TGTGCCAGCAGCCAAGATATGGGACCGGGCTACGAGCAGTACTTC,CASSQDMGPGYEQYF
16,few,TRBV27,-,TRBJ1-3,TGTGCCAGCAGTTTGGGGGGTCTCACCTCTGGAAACACCATATATTTT,CASSLGGLTSGNTIYF
15,-,TRBV5-1,-,TRBJ1-2,TGCGCCAGCAGTCGGACGGGAGACATTAGCTATGGCTACACCTTC,CASSRTGDISYGYTF
18,-,TRBV6-1,TRBD1,TRBJ2-3,TGTGCCAGCAGTGACGGGGGGACAGGGCGGCGAAAAAGGGATACGCAGTATTTT,CASSDGGTGRRKRDTQYF
14,-,TRBV18,TRBD1,TRBJ2-7,TGTGCCAGCTCACCACCGAGAGGGGGCCACGAGCAGTACTTC,CASSPPRGGHEQYF
16,few,TRBV19,-,TRBJ2-3,TGTGCCAGTACGACTAGGTCTGCGGCTAGCACAGATACGCAGTATTTT,CASTTRSAASTDTQYF